This TCR beta chain was captured by sequencing in a study of tumor-infiltrating lymphocytes in localized non-small cell lung cancer. The table came from immunoSEQ multiplex PCR; TCRdb's copy has only in-frame clones and leaves some out. The data hold some 9,500 clones, with 60% to 80% observed a single time. A few counts support this clone. Its antigen is undetermined. Overall study results and limits: Higher tumor T cell infiltration than in uninvolved lung was supported by TCRbeta sequencing. Recurrence-free survival showed no association with tumor T-cell fraction. Different pieces of the same tissue were used for each assay. IM1 and IM2 tumors showed no difference in T-cell fraction.

Sequenced input: lung tumor tissue. The TCR comes from a human donor with non-small cell lung cancer.

The CDR3 DNA follows: TGTGCCAGCAGTGCTCAGGGGACAGGAGCTTTCTTT. This translates into CASSAQGTGAFF. This chain links TRBV5-6 with TRBJ1-1, with 8 bases fitting TRBD1. Germline V gene lookup returns CDR1 SGHDT and CDR2 YYEEEE. The CDR3 loop spans 12 amino acids. The V segment lost 5 bases and the J segment 10 bases; nucleotides outside the gene matches: 7.